This TCR beta chain was recovered during a study of blood T cell repertoires in COVID-19. The CDR3 spans 13 residues. Trimming cost V 2 bases and J 5 bases, with 10 bases left between them. Germline CDR1 is SGHNT and CDR2 is YYREEE (reference sequence). Produced via immunoSEQ multiplex PCR; TCRdb's table is partial and in-frame only. The data contain about 350,000 clones, 88% of them singletons. The V gene is TRBV5-4, the J gene TRBJ1-1; D is unclear. Sequencing was done on a sample of PBMCs or T cells enriched from blood (not recorded which). The clonotype comes from a young woman who had been exposed to COVID-19. This CDR3 reads CASSLGLETEAFF. The DNA for the CDR3 is TGTGCCAGCAGCTTAGGACTGGAAACTGAAGCTTTCTTT.